This is a list of T cell receptor beta chains from one sample in a study of control samples from healthy donors and cancer patients. The data were produced by immunoSEQ multiplex PCR, yet TCRdb's version contains in-frame clones alone and is incomplete. The sample has some 140,000 clones; around 90% are singletons. The sequenced sample consisted of blood. The receptor source for this set is a young man in good health. Both conserved end residues are part of each CDR3. Each record gives: clone size, D gene, V gene, J gene, CDR3 protein, CDR3 DNA. The D gene is left open where the match is weak. Not every row has a clone size; where given, it reads once, few, many or a size class.

once	-	TRBV2	TRBJ1-6	CASSEVTGNNSPLHF	TGTGCCAGCAGTGAAGTGACAGGCAATAATTCACCCCTCCACTTT
-	-	TRBV21-1	TRBJ1-1	CASTCWKEGGGDGNTEAFF	TGTGCCAGCACCTGCTGGAAGGAAGGCGGGGGCGACGGGAACACTGAAGCTTTCTTT
-	TRBD1	TRBV19	TRBJ2-7	CAWGQGALLNYEQYF	TGTGCCTGGGGACAGGGGGCCCTCCTAAACTACGAGCAGTACTTC
once	TRBD2	TRBV13	TRBJ2-5	CASSLVAGGLSEETQYF	TGTGCCAGCAGCTTAGTCGCGGGGGGGCTCAGCGAGGAGACCCAGTACTTC
few	-	TRBV28	TRBJ1-6	CASTGSGSPLHF	TGTGCCAGCACAGGGTCCGGTTCACCCCTCCACTTT
-	TRBD1	TRBV6-5	TRBJ1-1	CASSQQGAWNTEAFF	TGTGCCAGCAGTCAACAGGGGGCTTGGAACACTGAAGCTTTCTTT
-	-	TRBV10-3	TRBJ1-2	CAISESSTYGYTF	TGTGCCATCAGTGAGTCGTCTACCTATGGCTACACCTTC
-	-	TRBV2	TRBJ2-1	CASSGRVLFSYNEQFF	TGTGCCAGCAGTGGTCGGGTACTATTTTCCTACAATGAGCAGTTCTTC
-	-	TRBV15	TRBJ2-2	CATSRATTGELFF	TGTGCCACCAGCAGAGCCACCACCGGGGAGCTGTTTTTT
-	-	TRBV12-3/TRBV12-4	TRBJ1-1	CASSLRPYTEAFF	TGTGCCAGCAGTTTACGCCCGTACACTGAAGCTTTCTTT
-	-	TRBV6-5	TRBJ2-1	CASEKNRDAYNEQFF	TGTGCCAGCGAAAAAAACAGGGACGCTTACAATGAGCAGTTCTTC
once	TRBD2	TRBV7-2	TRBJ2-6	CASSFSGLAGPSGANVLTF	TGTGCCAGCAGCTTCTCGGGGCTAGCGGGGCCCTCTGGGGCCAACGTCCTGACTTTC
-	-	TRBV30	TRBJ2-4	CAWSVLGRGEILAKNIQYF	TGTGCCTGGAGTGTACTGGGCAGGGGCGAGATTCTAGCCAAAAACATTCAGTACTTC
-	-	TRBV19	TRBJ2-1	CASSIGGLSYNEQFF	TGTGCCAGTAGTATAGGCGGGCTCTCCTACAATGAGCAGTTCTTC
-	TRBD2	TRBV4-2	TRBJ2-2	CASSQGAGVGTGELFF	TGTGCCAGCAGCCAAGGGGCGGGAGTGGGAACCGGGGAGCTGTTTTTT
-	TRBD2	TRBV6-1	TRBJ2-7	CASSEESISGRAYEQYF	TGTGCCAGCAGTGAAGAGTCCATAAGCGGGAGAGCCTACGAGCAGTACTTC
-	-	TRBV9	TRBJ1-6	CASSARRESPLHF	TGTGCCAGCAGCGCCCGGCGGGAATCACCCCTCCACTTT
-	TRBD1	TRBV5-8	TRBJ2-7	CASSLTGQGAREQYF	TGTGCCAGCAGCTTAACGGGACAGGGGGCGCGGGAGCAGTACTTC
once	-	TRBV10-1	TRBJ1-3	CASSGGTTGNTIYF	TGCGCCAGCAGTGGAGGGACGACTGGAAACACCATATATTTT
few	TRBD1	TRBV6-5	TRBJ2-3	CASMKLGQGVDTQYF	TGTGCCAGCATGAAGCTCGGACAGGGGGTAGATACGCAGTATTTT
-	TRBD2	TRBV18	TRBJ2-1	CASSPPLAGGFNEQFF	TGTGCCAGCTCACCACCGTTAGCGGGAGGTTTCAATGAGCAGTTCTTC
few	-	TRBV30	TRBJ1-3	CAWSGGSGNTIYF	TGTGCCTGGAGTGGGGGTTCTGGAAACACCATATATTTT
once	TRBD2	TRBV11-3	TRBJ2-3	CASSPGTSGSTDTQYF	TGTGCCAGCAGCCCCGGGACTAGCGGAAGCACAGATACGCAGTATTTT
-	-	TRBV29-1	TRBJ2-7	CSVAGAQGTYEQYF	TGCAGCGTTGCAGGGGCGCAGGGAACCTACGAGCAGTACTTC
once	-	TRBV4-1	TRBJ2-4	CASSQDSGVKNIQYF	TGCGCCAGCAGCCAAGATTCAGGGGTCAAAAACATTCAGTACTTC
-	-	TRBV2	TRBJ1-1	CASRGLLNTEAFF	TGTGCCAGCAGGGGTCTTCTTAACACTGAAGCTTTCTTT
-	-	TRBV4-3	TRBJ2-3	CASSQRGASGPTDTQYF	TGCGCCAGCAGCCAAAGGGGGGCTAGCGGTCCCACAGATACGCAGTATTTT
-	-	TRBV11-3	TRBJ2-4	CASSLGRGPVDIQYF	TGTGCCAGCAGCCTGGGCCGGGGGCCGGTAGACATTCAGTACTTC
-	-	TRBV2	TRBJ2-7	CASLNWAKPYEQYF	TGTGCCAGTCTCAACTGGGCTAAACCCTACGAGCAGTACTTC
-	-	TRBV7-8	TRBJ2-1	CASSELWARVNEQFF	TGTGCCAGCAGCGAACTGTGGGCGCGGGTCAATGAGCAGTTCTTC
-	-	TRBV28	TRBJ1-5	CASSLKGNRINQPQHF	TGTGCCAGCAGTTTAAAAGGGAACAGAATCAATCAGCCCCAGCATTTT
-	TRBD1	TRBV5-1	TRBJ2-7	CASSLTGTGDEQYF	TGCGCCAGCAGCTTGACCGGGACAGGGGACGAGCAGTACTTC
-	TRBD1	TRBV15	TRBJ1-4	CATSRRRGLSNEKLFF	TGTGCCACCAGCAGGCGGAGGGGGCTATCTAATGAAAAACTGTTTTTT
-	-	TRBV28	TRBJ2-1	CASSLEGIWGEQFF	TGTGCCAGCAGTTTAGAGGGGATCTGGGGTGAGCAGTTCTTC
-	-	TRBV30	TRBJ1-2	CAWVEKNYGYTF	TGTGCCTGGGTGGAGAAGAACTATGGCTACACCTTC
-	-	TRBV11-1	TRBJ1-1	CASSPLNTEAFF	TGTGCCAGCAGCCCATTGAACACTGAAGCTTTCTTT
-	-	TRBV28	TRBJ2-7	CASSFRDVEQYF	TGTGCCAGCAGTTTTAGGGACGTCGAGCAGTACTTC
-	TRBD1	TRBV29-1	TRBJ2-1	CSVLGQGFGEQFF	TGCAGCGTTCTGGGACAGGGTTTCGGTGAGCAGTTCTTC
-	TRBD2	TRBV24-1	TRBJ2-3	CATSDAAGVPDTQYF	TGTGCCACCAGTGATGCAGCGGGAGTCCCAGATACGCAGTATTTT
few	-	TRBV7-9	TRBJ1-5	CASSLGGTGQPQHF	TGTGCCAGCAGCTTAGGAGGGACGGGTCAGCCCCAGCATTTT
-	TRBD2	TRBV7-2	TRBJ2-1	CASSDRTSGIEQFF	TGTGCCAGCAGCGACAGGACTAGCGGGATCGAGCAGTTCTTC
-	-	TRBV30	TRBJ2-3	CATIQGITFTDTQYF	TGTGCCACAATACAGGGCATCACTTTTACAGATACGCAGTATTTT
-	TRBD1	TRBV19	TRBJ1-2	CASTGTADNYGYTF	TGTGCCAGTACCGGGACAGCAGACAACTATGGCTACACCTTC